The following is a T cell receptor (beta chain) sequence with its context. The antigen is not known. This sample is drawn from a study of CD8 T cells in Susac syndrome. Study-wide points: The study acknowledged a relatively small number of individuals in its TCR sequencing and HLA analysis.

The CDR3 is made up of 17 amino acids. V was shortened by 1 base and J by 0 bases, with 12 bases between the two germline ends. Random hexamers primed reverse transcription of about 0.45 to 1 ug RNA. TCRdb re-derived calls from the immunoSEQ multiplex PCR reads in MiXCR, one entry per CDR3 protein. The sample holds 150,000 to 200,000 distinct CDR3 sequences, around 95% seen once. V usage is TRBV23-1 and J usage is TRBJ2-2; D possibly uses TRBD1 or TRBD2 (6 bases each). TRBV23-1 is identified as an open reading frame with a role that is uncertain. The TCR comes from a human donor in good health. Sequenced sample: CD4+ T cells from PBMCs. Written as DNA, the CDR3 is TGCGCCAGCAGTCAATATGGGGGGCCTACGAACACCGGGGAGCTGTTTTTT. Protein: CASSQYGGPTNTGELFF.